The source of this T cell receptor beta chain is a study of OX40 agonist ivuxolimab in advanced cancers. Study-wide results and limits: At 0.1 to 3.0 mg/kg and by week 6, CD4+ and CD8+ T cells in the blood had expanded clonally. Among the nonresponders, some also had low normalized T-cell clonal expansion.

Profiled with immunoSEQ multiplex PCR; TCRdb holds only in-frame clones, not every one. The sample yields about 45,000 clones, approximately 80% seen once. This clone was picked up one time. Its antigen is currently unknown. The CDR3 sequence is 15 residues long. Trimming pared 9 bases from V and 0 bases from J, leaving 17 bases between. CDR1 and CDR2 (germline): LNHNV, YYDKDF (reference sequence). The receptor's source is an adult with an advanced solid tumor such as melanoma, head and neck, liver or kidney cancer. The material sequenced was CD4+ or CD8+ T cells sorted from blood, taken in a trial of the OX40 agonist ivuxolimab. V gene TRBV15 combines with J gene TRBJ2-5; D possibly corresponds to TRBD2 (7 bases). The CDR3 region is CATSGEGRYQETQYF. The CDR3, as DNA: TGTGCCACATCAGGGGAGGGCAGGTACCAAGAGACCCAGTACTTC.